The clone carrying this T cell receptor (beta chain) was found many times. The entry originates in a study of T-cell reconstitution after alpha-beta-depleted transplantation in children. V lost 0 bases and J lost 2, with 14 bases in between. CDR3 length equals 16 residues. CDR1 is SQVTM and CDR2 is ANQGSEA in the germline V gene. TCRbeta library construction was performed incorporating unique molecular identifiers. MiXCR, applied by TCRdb to the PCR reads, yields one record per CDR3 protein. The data show almost 400,000 distinct CDR3 sequences, over 20% seen once. The TCR comes from a human donor who donated a stem cell graft to a child with acute myeloid leukemia. V is TRBV29-1 and J is TRBJ2-1; no clear D. The sequences come from PBMCs from the stem cell graft donor, collected from the stem cell graft. CDR3 residues: CSVEDLVHETYNEQFF. The CDR3 DNA is TGCAGCGTTGAAGATCTTGTACACGAGACCTACAATGAGCAGTTCTTC.